A selection of T cell receptor beta chains follows, all from one sample in a study of Ad26.COV2.S vaccination and SARS-CoV-2 variants. Assay: immunoSEQ multiplex PCR; the TCRdb copy retains only in-frame clones and omits some. The table includes 350,000 to 500,000 clones, 89% detected once. This specimen consisted of peripheral blood, obtained in a trial of Ad26.COV2.S vaccine versus placebo. Receptor source: a person between 18 and 59 years old who received the Ad26.COV2.S COVID-19 vaccine or a placebo. Each CDR3 is given with its conserved first and last residue. The D gene is left open where the match is weak. Size is stated for part of the rows, as once, few or many counts, or as a class when the clone is expanded.

j_call,clone_size,d_call,v_call,cdr3_aa,cdr3_nt
TRBJ2-7,once,NA,TRBV13,CASEGRSSSYEQYF,TGTGCCAGCGAAGGACGGTCGAGCTCCTACGAGCAGTACTTC
TRBJ1-4,NA,NA,TRBV21-1,CASSKKPGTRFEKLFF,TGTGCCAGCAGCAAAAAACCCGGGACCCGGTTTGAAAAACTGTTTTTT
TRBJ2-1,NA,TRBD1,TRBV7-2,CASSLVVWAQAGGVEQFF,TGTGCCAGCAGCTTAGTTGTATGGGCTCAAGCAGGGGGCGTTGAGCAGTTCTTC
TRBJ2-1,NA,TRBD2,TRBV7-2,CASSLVAGSDNEQFF,TGTGCCAGCAGCTTAGTAGCGGGGTCTGACAATGAGCAGTTCTTC
TRBJ2-1,once,TRBD1,TRBV6-5,CASSPGTGFNEQFF,TGTGCCAGCAGTCCCGGGACAGGGTTCAATGAGCAGTTCTTC
TRBJ1-4,NA,NA,TRBV7-2,CASSAGFNEKLFF,TGTGCCAGCAGCGCAGGATTTAATGAAAAACTGTTTTTT
TRBJ2-3,NA,NA,TRBV9,CASSVVAGSGTDTQYF,TGTGCCAGCAGCGTAGTGGCGGGAAGCGGCACAGATACGCAGTATTTT
TRBJ2-1,NA,NA,TRBV30,CAWSRGIRAEQFF,TGTGCCTGGAGTAGAGGGATTCGGGCAGAGCAGTTCTTC
TRBJ2-3,NA,NA,TRBV5-1,CASSLLDGVGATDTQYF,TGCGCCAGCAGCTTGCTAGACGGGGTTGGGGCTACGGATACGCAGTATTTT
TRBJ1-1,NA,NA,TRBV2,CASRVDRNTEAFF,TGTGCCAGCAGAGTTGACAGGAACACTGAAGCTTTCTTT
TRBJ2-5,NA,NA,TRBV29-1,CSVDEAGETQYF,TGCAGCGTTGATGAGGCAGGGGAGACCCAGTACTTC
TRBJ2-3,NA,TRBD2,TRBV12-5,CASGFDHTSGPDTDTQYF,TGTGCTAGTGGTTTTGATCACACTAGCGGGCCTGACACAGATACGCAGTATTTT
TRBJ1-6,NA,NA,TRBV6-2/TRBV6-3,CASSYPSDPPLHF,TGTGCCAGCAGTTACCCGTCCGATCCGCCCCTCCACTTT
TRBJ2-5,NA,NA,TRBV6-5,CASSYGFGTQYF,TGTGCCAGCAGTTACGGCTTTGGGACCCAGTACTTC
TRBJ2-7,few,NA,TRBV7-2,CASSEAAGYEQYF,TGTGCCAGCTCAGAGGCTGCTGGCTACGAGCAGTACTTC
TRBJ2-7,few,NA,TRBV2,CASSEWRVEQYF,TGTGCCAGCAGTGAGTGGAGGGTCGAGCAGTACTTC
TRBJ1-2,once,TRBD1,TRBV7-2,CASSGRQGLGYTF,TGTGCCAGCAGCGGACGACAGGGCCTTGGCTACACCTTC
TRBJ2-1,once,NA,TRBV5-1,CASTPTLGTIYNEQFF,TGCGCCAGCACGCCCACCCTAGGGACCATTTACAATGAGCAGTTCTTC
TRBJ2-3,once,NA,TRBV7-3,CASSLSADTQYF,TGTGCCAGCAGCTTATCCGCGGATACGCAGTATTTT
TRBJ2-7,NA,NA,TRBV29-1,CSGRTGLNGEQYF,TGCAGCGGGAGGACAGGACTAAATGGCGAGCAGTACTTC
TRBJ1-2,once,TRBD1,TRBV9,CASGQGATNYGYTF,TGTGCCAGCGGACAGGGCGCAACTAACTATGGCTACACCTTC
TRBJ2-1,once,TRBD1,TRBV19,CASSIRRGQAYNEQFF,TGTGCCAGTAGTATAAGGAGAGGACAGGCTTACAATGAGCAGTTCTTC
TRBJ1-2,few,NA,TRBV5-1,CASSAGPIEINGYTF,TGCGCCAGCAGCGCTGGACCGATCGAAATTAATGGCTACACCTTC
TRBJ2-5,once,NA,TRBV2,CASSLAETQYF,TGTGCCAGCAGCCTAGCTGAGACCCAGTACTTC
TRBJ1-1,NA,NA,TRBV2,CASIYQGKGTEAFF,TGTGCCAGCATATATCAGGGGAAAGGCACTGAAGCTTTCTTT
TRBJ1-1,NA,NA,TRBV6-6,CASPGSRNTEAFF,TGTGCCAGCCCCGGGAGCCGGAACACTGAAGCTTTCTTT
TRBJ2-1,NA,NA,TRBV20-1,CSASPGAGDEQFF,TGCAGTGCTAGTCCGGGGGCGGGCGATGAGCAGTTCTTC
TRBJ2-5,NA,NA,TRBV7-2,CASSFSENRETQYF,TGTGCCAGCAGCTTTAGCGAGAATAGAGAGACCCAGTACTTC
TRBJ2-7,NA,NA,TRBV11-1,CASNSDSRYVYEQYF,TGTGCCAGCAACTCGGACAGCCGGTATGTGTACGAGCAGTACTTC
TRBJ1-4,NA,TRBD1,TRBV7-9,CASAFRGREGNEKLFF,TGTGCCAGCGCGTTCAGGGGGCGCGAGGGGAATGAAAAACTGTTTTTT
TRBJ2-1,NA,TRBD2,TRBV11-3,CASSALASHNEQFF,TGTGCCAGCAGCGCACTAGCGTCCCACAATGAGCAGTTCTTC
TRBJ2-2,NA,NA,TRBV13,CASSHPILTASNTGELFF,TGTGCCAGCAGCCATCCGATATTGACAGCGTCGAACACCGGGGAGCTGTTTTTT
TRBJ2-5,few,NA,TRBV7-9,CASSSRTSTETQYF,TGTGCCAGCAGCTCCCGCACTAGCACGGAGACCCAGTACTTC
TRBJ2-1,NA,TRBD2,TRBV28,CASSLFGGESYNEQFF,TGTGCCAGCAGTTTATTCGGGGGGGAATCCTACAATGAGCAGTTCTTC